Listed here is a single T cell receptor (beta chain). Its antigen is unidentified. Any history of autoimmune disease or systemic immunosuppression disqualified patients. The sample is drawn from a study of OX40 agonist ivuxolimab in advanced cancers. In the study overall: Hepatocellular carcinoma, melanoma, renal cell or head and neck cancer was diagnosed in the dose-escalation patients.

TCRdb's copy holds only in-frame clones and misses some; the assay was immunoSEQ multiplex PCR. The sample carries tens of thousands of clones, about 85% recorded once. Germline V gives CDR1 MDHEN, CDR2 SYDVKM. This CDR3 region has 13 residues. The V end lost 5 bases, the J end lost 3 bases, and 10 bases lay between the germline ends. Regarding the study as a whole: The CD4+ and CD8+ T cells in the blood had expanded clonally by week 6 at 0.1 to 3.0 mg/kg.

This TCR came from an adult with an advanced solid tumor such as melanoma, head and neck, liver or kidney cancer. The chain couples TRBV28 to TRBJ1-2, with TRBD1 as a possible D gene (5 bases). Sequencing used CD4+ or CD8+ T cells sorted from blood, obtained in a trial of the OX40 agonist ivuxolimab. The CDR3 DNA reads TGTGCCAGCAGTCCAGGGTCCTACTATGGCTACACCTTC. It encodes CASSPGSYYGYTF.